The 8 T cell receptor beta chains presented below share a single source sample, sequenced in a study of CD8+CD57+ T cells in acquired aplastic anemia. An expansion of CD8+CD57+ cells by flow cytometry had been shown in patients chosen for sequencing. Genomic DNA provided the template from which TCR beta VDJ and CDR3 profiles were obtained. TCRdb called the reads again in MiXCR, with one record for every CDR3 protein. The sample has more than 150,000 distinct CDR3 sequences; under 55% are singletons. Material: sorted CD4+, CD8+, or CD8+CD57+ T cells (not recorded which) from PBMCs. The source of these receptors is a human donor with aplastic anemia.

About this clonotype itself: The CDR3 carries no conserved terminal phenylalanine or tryptophan, so it likely arises from a read error. The J gene is TRBJ2-7, the V gene TRBV7-2, with 10 bases identical to TRBD2. After removal of 5 bases from V and 2 bases from J, the junction contained 6 bases not matched to a gene. The CDR3 is 15 residues long. Germline V gives CDR1 SGHTA, CDR2 FQGNSA. CDR3 sequence (DNA): TGTGCCAGCAGCCCTGGACTAGCGGTTCCCTACGAGCAGTACCTC. Encoded protein: CASSPGLAVPYEQYL.

The chain employs TRBV29-1 and TRBJ2-7; 9 nucleotides align to TRBD2. Germline CDR1 SQVTM, CDR2 ANQGSEA. The J segment lost 5 bases and the V segment lost 7 bases, leaving 3 bases of the junction unmatched. The length of the CDR3 is 11 residues. The CDR3 DNA reads as TGCAGCGCACGACTAGCGGACGAGCAGTACTTC. This codes for CSARLADEQYF.

The chain is built from TRBV20-1 and TRBJ1-2; D call uncertain. CDR3 length equals 13 residues. V lost 1 base to trimming and J lost 1 base, with 7 bases between them. Germline V gives CDR1 DFQATT, CDR2 SNEGSKA (reference sequence). The CDR3 sequence is CSARARVNYGYTF. The CDR3 coding sequence is TGCAGTGCTAGAGCGAGGGTTAACTATGGCTACACCTTC.

Turning to this clonotype: A read error may be the cause here, since a much bigger clone is one base away. This chain joins TRBV6-1 and TRBJ2-7, with TRBD1 identical over 10 bases. Germline CDR1 reads MNHNS; CDR2 reads SASEGT. Trimming took 3 bases from V and 7 from J; bases not matched to a gene: 9. CDR3 length: 15 amino acids. CDR3 in DNA: TGTGCCAGCAGTGAGGGACAGGGGACCTACAATGAGCAGTACTTC. It translates to CASSEGQGTYNEQYF.

The rearrangement uses TRBV4-2 and TRBJ2-7; the D gene is possibly TRBD2 (7 bases). CDR1 and CDR2 (germline): LGHNA, YNFKEQ. This CDR3 has 18 residues. V was shortened by 5 bases and J by 0 bases, with 23 bases between the two germline ends. CDR3 residues: CASSANRRGGASSYEQYF. DNA for the CDR3: TGTGCCAGCAGCGCGAACCGGAGGGGGGGGGCGAGCTCCTACGAGCAGTACTTC.

This clonotype was seen repeatedly, ten times or more. This chain joins TRBV6-6 and TRBJ1-2; 10 nucleotides agree with TRBD1. CDR1 MNHNY and CDR2 SVGAGI come from the germline V gene (reference sequence). The CDR3 is 16 residues long. J gave up 7 bases and V 0 bases, and 8 bases lay outside the gene matches. The CDR3 sequence is CASSYSGTGAGRGYTF. CDR3 in DNA: TGTGCCAGCAGTTACTCCGGGACAGGGGCCGGTCGTGGCTACACCTTC.

The chain combines TRBV5-8 with TRBJ2-7, with 8 nucleotides matching TRBD1. Germline assignment: CDR1 SGHTS and CDR2 YDEGEE. The CDR3 runs 14 residues. With 4 bases clipped from V and 3 bases from J, the junction kept 6 bases outside the gene matches. Here the CDR3 reads CASSKGQELYEQYF. The CDR3 nucleotides are TGTGCCAGCAGCAAGGGACAGGAGCTCTACGAGCAGTACTTC.

In its sample, this clonotype was seen many times. The chain couples TRBV3-1 to TRBJ2-7; D is unclear. CDR1 is LGHDT and CDR2 is YNNKEL in the germline V gene (reference sequence). The CDR3 loop spans 13 amino acids. Trimming cost V 3 bases and J 2 bases, with 8 bases left between them. CDR3 nucleotides: TGTGCCAGCAGCCACCTCGGAACCTACGAGCAGTACTTC. Protein product: CASSHLGTYEQYF.